Listed here are 28 T cell receptor beta chains from one sample, sequenced in a study of blood T cell repertoires in COVID-19. The table came from immunoSEQ multiplex PCR; TCRdb's copy has only in-frame clones and leaves some out. This sample has about 220,000 clones, with 83% found just once. Sample: PBMCs or T cells enriched from blood (not recorded which). These receptors were obtained from a woman aged 50 to 65 who had been exposed to COVID-19.

This clone was counted once. The rearrangement links TRBV19 to TRBJ1-1; TRBD1 matches at 9 bases. V lost 8 bases to trimming and J lost 2 bases; unmatched junction nucleotides: 6. CDR1 and CDR2 (germline): LNHDA, SQIVND (reference sequence). The CDR3 runs to 14 residues. CDR3 sequence reads: CASPPGQGNTEAFF. The DNA for the CDR3 is TGTGCCAGTCCTCCGGGACAGGGAAACACTGAAGCTTTCTTT.

The chain links TRBV10-3 to TRBJ1-2, with TRBD1 matching 7 bases. Germline V gene lookup returns CDR1 ENHRY and CDR2 SYGVKD. V trimming: 4 bases; J trimming: 3 bases; junction bases outside the gene matches: 8. The CDR3 loop spans 15 amino acids. This CDR3 reads CAISGSGGTDYGYTF. CDR3 nucleotide sequence: TGTGCCATCAGTGGGTCGGGTGGGACAGACTATGGCTACACCTTC.

The V and J genes are TRBV6-5 and TRBJ2-1, with TRBD2 matching 10 bases. Per germline, CDR1 MNHEY and CDR2 SVGAGI. Trimming at V came to 0 bases and at J to 4 bases, leaving 3 bases not matched to a gene. This CDR3 spans 16 amino acids. CDR3 bases: TGTGCCAGCAGTTACTCGGTTAGCGGGGGGTACAATGAGCAGTTCTTC. Residues: CASSYSVSGGYNEQFF.

CDR3: CASSIGGYSNIQYF. The CDR3 DNA is TGTGCCAGTAGTATCGGCGGGTACTCAAACATTCAGTACTTC. V is TRBV19 and J is TRBJ2-4; D possibly corresponds to TRBD2 (5 bases). CDR1 is LNHDA, CDR2 SQIVND, per germline (reference sequence). The V and J ends lost 3 bases and 6 bases respectively, with 12 bases between them. The length of the CDR3 is 14 residues.

The V gene is TRBV5-6, the J gene TRBJ1-2; D unresolved. The germline CDR1 and CDR2 sequences are SGHDT and YYEEEE. The CDR3 is 15 residues long. Trimming took off 5 bases at V and 2 bases at J, with 16 bases between the two ends. CDR3 DNA sequence: TGTGCCAGCAGACGCTCCGGGTATTCGAACTATGGCTACACCTTC. Residues: CASRRSGYSNYGYTF.

The V and J genes are TRBV2 and TRBJ1-1; 8 bases align to TRBD1. The ends lost 7 bases at V and 4 bases at J; junction bases unmatched: 23. The CDR3 has 19 amino acids. Germline assignment: CDR1 SNHLY and CDR2 FYNNEI. The CDR3 DNA sequence: TGTGCCAGCACCGCAGAGAGAGACAGGGGCCCGGACCAGGGCACTGAAGCTTTCTTT. It specifies CASTAERDRGPDQGTEAFF.

CDR3 sequence (DNA): TGTGCCAGCAGCCTTGAGGGTGAAGCGGTCCACGAGCAGTACTTC. The encoded protein is CASSLEGEAVHEQYF. The chain couples TRBV13 to TRBJ2-7; the D gene is possibly TRBD2 (5 bases). CDR1 is PRHDT and CDR2 is FYEKMQ in the germline V gene (reference sequence). With 5 bases removed from V and 5 bases from J, the gap between germline ends came to 19 bases. The CDR3 is made up of 15 amino acids.

This clone was counted only a few times. V usage is TRBV13 and J usage is TRBJ2-3, with a weak D call TRBD2 (5 bases). Trimming shortened V by 3 bases and J by 4 bases, and 14 bases separated the two germline ends. CDR3 length equals 15 residues. Germline values: CDR1 PRHDT, CDR2 FYEKMQ (reference sequence). The CDR3 spells CASSLAGISADTQYF. The CDR3 DNA sequence: TGTGCCAGCAGCTTGGCCGGGATTAGCGCAGATACGCAGTATTTT.

The gene calls are TRBV28 and TRBJ1-1; TRBD1 aligns across 7 bases. The V and J ends lost 10 bases and 10 bases, in that order; junction bases with no gene match: 12. This CDR3 spans 12 amino acids. The V gene's germline CDR1 is MDHEN and CDR2 SYDVKM. In nucleotides, the CDR3 is TGTGCCACCTCAGGCGGGACAGTTATAGCTTTCTTT. It is translated as CATSGGTVIAFF.

The CDR3, as DNA: TGCGCCAGCAGCTTGGCACAGTACTATGGCTACACCTTC. It is translated as CASSLAQYYGYTF. The chain is built from TRBV5-1 and TRBJ1-2; the D is unclear. This CDR3 is built from 13 residues. Germline CDR1 reads SGHRS; CDR2 reads YFSETQ. Trimming stripped 0 bases from V and 3 bases from J, with 6 bases between.

The chain uses TRBV7-2 and TRBJ1-1; 8 bases fit TRBD1. Germline V gives CDR1 SGHTA, CDR2 FQGNSA. V was pared by 5 bases and J by 4 bases, with 12 bases of the junction left unmatched. CDR3 size: 16 residues. CDR3 sequence: CASSPILQGGSTEAFF. CDR3 coding DNA: TGTGCCAGCAGCCCAATCCTACAGGGGGGAAGCACTGAAGCTTTCTTT.

The chain recombines TRBV27 with TRBJ2-4; D uncertain. This CDR3 contains 13 residues. V was clipped by 2 bases and J by 8 bases, with 10 bases between them. In germline, CDR1 is MNHEY, CDR2 SMNVEV (reference sequence). DNA for the CDR3: TGTGCCAGCAGTTTAGACTTCAGAGACATTCAGTACTTC. Translating gives CASSLDFRDIQYF.

The chain links TRBV5-1 to TRBJ2-5; D is uncertain. The V and J ends lost 0 bases and 3 bases respectively, with 6 bases between them. The CDR3 extends over 13 amino acids. Per the germline V gene, CDR1 is SGHRS and CDR2 is YFSETQ. CDR3 residues: CASSLAGKETQYF. DNA of the CDR3: TGCGCCAGCAGCTTGGCAGGAAAAGAGACCCAGTACTTC.

This clone was recorded once. This chain joins TRBV6-6 and TRBJ2-6, with 7 bases that match TRBD1. The germline gives CDR1 MNHNY, CDR2 SVGAGI (reference sequence). Trimming cost V 6 bases and J 2 bases; bases outside gene matches: 4. The CDR3 length is 15 residues. CDR3 region: CASSPTGTGANVLTF. Here the CDR3 DNA reads TGTGCCAGCAGCCCGACAGGGACTGGGGCCAACGTCCTGACTTTC.

The rearrangement uses TRBV10-1 and TRBJ1-1; no clear D. CDR3 length: 13 amino acids. V was clipped by 8 bases and J by 0 bases, with 10 bases between them. CDR1 is WNHNN, CDR2 SYGVQD, per germline (reference sequence). The CDR3 bases are TGCGCCAGCGCCGAGAACCTGAACACTGAAGCTTTCTTT. Amino acid sequence: CASAENLNTEAFF.

V is TRBV2 and J is TRBJ1-6, with 7 bases identical to TRBD1. Germline V gene sequence: CDR1 SNHLY, CDR2 FYNNEI. V lost 8 bases and J lost 7; bases outside the gene matches: 5. The CDR3 runs to 13 residues. In nucleotides, the CDR3 is TGTGCCAGCTACCGGGACAGCAATTCACCCCTCCACTTT. It yields the protein CASYRDSNSPLHF.

V usage is TRBV5-4 and J usage is TRBJ1-5; D might be TRBD1 (6 bases). CDR3 length: 15 amino acids. CDR1 SGHNT and CDR2 YYREEE come from the germline V gene (reference sequence). Trimming took 0 bases from V and 2 from J, leaving 9 bases between them. CDR3 DNA: TGTGCCAGCAGCTTGGCCGCAGGGGGCAATCAGCCCCAGCATTTT. Translating it yields CASSLAAGGNQPQHF.

This chain joins TRBV5-1 and TRBJ2-1; TRBD1 is a possible D gene (5 bases). The germline V gene encodes CDR1 SGHRS and CDR2 YFSETQ. The CDR3 consists of 14 residues. Between the trimmed V and J ends, which lost 2 bases and 2 bases, there was a span of 8 bases. CDR3 sequence reads: CASSLEGAYNEQFF. The CDR3 DNA reads TGCGCCAGCAGCTTAGAAGGGGCCTACAATGAGCAGTTCTTC. Full variable domain (outside the CDR3, taken from reference TRBV5-1 and TRBJ2-1): KAGVTQTPRYLIKTRGQQVTLSCSPISGHRSVSWYQQTPGQGLQFLFEYFSETQRNKGNFPGRFSGRQFSNSRSEMNVSTLELGDSALYLCASSLEGAYNEQFFGPGTRLTVL.

The V gene is TRBV7-2, the J gene TRBJ1-2; 9 nucleotides align to TRBD1. CDR1 is SGHTA and CDR2 is FQGNSA in the germline V gene. After removal of 5 bases from V and 7 bases from J, the junction contained 5 bases not matched to a gene. The CDR3 is 13 amino acids. This CDR3 is CASSAYRGLGYTF. In nucleotides, the CDR3 is TGTGCCAGCAGCGCCTACAGGGGGCTTGGCTACACCTTC.

The V gene is TRBV28, the J gene TRBJ1-2; 7 nucleotides align to TRBD1. This CDR3 has 17 residues. V was pared by 3 bases and J by 1 base, with 11 bases of the junction left unmatched. The germline V gene has CDR1 MDHEN and CDR2 SYDVKM. CDR3 in DNA: TGTGCCAGCAGTTTCGTGACAGGGTCACGGGATAACTATGGCTACACCTTC. As protein: CASSFVTGSRDNYGYTF.

V gene TRBV27 combines with J gene TRBJ2-3, with 9 bases matching TRBD1. CDR3 size: 15 residues. The germline CDR1 and CDR2 sequences are MNHEY and SMNVEV (reference sequence). The V and J ends lost 10 bases and 3 bases, in that order; junction bases with no gene match: 11. The CDR3, as DNA: TGTGCCACACGGGACAGGGCTAAAGGGACAGATACGCAGTATTTT. Amino acid sequence: CATRDRAKGTDTQYF.

The chain joins TRBV28 to TRBJ1-1, with TRBD1 matching 7 bases. With V trimmed by 7 bases and J by 8 bases, 13 bases remained unmatched. CDR3 size: 14 residues. Germline V gives CDR1 MDHEN, CDR2 SYDVKM. The CDR3 loop reads CASTYGTARFEAFF. The CDR3 DNA is TGTGCCAGCACCTACGGGACAGCACGATTCGAAGCTTTCTTT.

Comments on this clone: At one end the junction does not follow the germline gene, possibly because of a read error. The gene calls are TRBV30 and TRBJ1-1; 8 bases agree with TRBD1. The CDR3 is 14 amino acids. In germline, CDR1 is GTSNPN, CDR2 SVGIG (reference sequence). The CDR3 DNA reads TGTGCCTGGAGGACGTTGGGACAGGTCGCTGACGCTTTCTTT. Its translation is CAWRTLGQVADAFF.

The rearrangement uses TRBV6-5 and TRBJ2-7; 7 bases fit TRBD2. J was trimmed by 1 base and V by 0 bases; bases with no gene match: 3. Looked up from germline, CDR1 is MNHEY and CDR2 is SVGAGI. CDR3 length: 15 residues. The CDR3 sequence: CASSYSGGLSYEQYF. For the CDR3, the DNA is TGTGCCAGCAGTTACTCGGGGGGGTTATCCTACGAGCAGTACTTC.

V is TRBV6-6 and J is TRBJ1-1, with TRBD1 identical over 8 bases. The CDR3 runs to 13 residues. The V segment lost 4 bases and the J segment 10 bases; nucleotides outside the gene matches: 8. In germline, CDR1 is MNHNY, CDR2 SVGAGI (reference sequence). DNA of the CDR3: TGTGCCAGCAGTTTCCTGGACAGGGAGGCAGCTTTCTTT. Encoded protein: CASSFLDREAAFF.

The CDR3, as DNA: TGTGCCACCCAACAGGGGCCCTTGAACACTGAAGCTTTCTTT. It yields the protein CATQQGPLNTEAFF. This rearrangement joins TRBV15 to TRBJ1-1, with 7 bases matching TRBD1. This CDR3 contains 14 residues. Germline CDR1 LNHNV, CDR2 YYDKDF (reference sequence). V shed 8 bases and J 0 bases; nucleotides not matched to a gene: 6.

The chain uses TRBV5-1 and TRBJ2-7, with 8 bases that match TRBD2. CDR1 SGHRS and CDR2 YFSETQ come from the germline V gene. The CDR3 runs to 15 residues. The junction had 5 bases not matched to a gene; V was cut back by 0 bases and J by 3 bases. CDR3 nucleotides: TGCGCCAGCAGCTTGGAACTAGCGGCGGTCTACGAGCAGTACTTC. It encodes CASSLELAAVYEQYF.

This chain connects TRBV6-5 to TRBJ2-2; D gene uncertain. Per germline, CDR1 MNHEY and CDR2 SVGAGI. The CDR3 is 14 residues long. V lost 5 bases to trimming and J lost 6 bases, with 13 bases between them. CDR3 protein: CASSQTLYSGELFF. CDR3 DNA: TGTGCCAGCAGTCAGACTCTCTATTCCGGGGAGCTGTTTTTT.